The rows below give T cell receptor beta chains drawn from one sample of a study of cytomegalovirus exposure and HLA in healthy donors. The repertoire was sequenced with immunoSEQ multiplex PCR; TCRdb's copy has only in-frame clones and lacks some. The sample records a few hundred thousand clones, nearly 90% being singletons. Sequencing was carried out using PBMCs. The receptor set was obtained from a woman under 30 in good health and CMV-seronegative. Both conserved end residues are part of each CDR3. The order of the fields is D gene, clone size, V gene, J gene, CDR3 protein, CDR3 DNA. A D gene is named only where the DNA matches it firmly. Clone size, where shown, is once, few, many, or a class for clones that have expanded.

-	-	TRBV5-1	TRBJ1-2	CASSLGGNYGYTF	TGCGCCAGCAGCTTGGGCGGGAACTATGGCTACACCTTC
-	-	TRBV6-6	TRBJ1-1	CASSPTGNTEAFF	TGTGCCAGCAGCCCGACAGGGAACACTGAAGCTTTCTTT
TRBD1	-	TRBV6-5	TRBJ1-5	CASRGTGGQPQHF	TGTGCCAGCAGGGGAACAGGGGGTCAGCCCCAGCATTTT
TRBD1	-	TRBV19	TRBJ1-3	CASSTGDSSGNTIYF	TGTGCCAGTAGTACCGGGGACAGCTCTGGAAACACCATATATTTT
TRBD1	once	TRBV28	TRBJ1-1	CASSRVDRGDEAFF	TGTGCCAGCAGCCGCGTGGACAGGGGGGATGAAGCTTTCTTT
TRBD2	-	TRBV2	TRBJ2-5	CASSGTSGGAQETQYF	TGTGCCAGCAGCGGGACTAGCGGGGGGGCTCAAGAGACCCAGTACTTC
-	-	TRBV19	TRBJ1-2	CASSPGGGVGEGYTF	TGTGCCAGTAGTCCCGGAGGGGGGGTCGGAGAAGGCTACACCTTC
-	-	TRBV6-5	TRBJ2-6	CASSYFQGSGANVLTF	TGTGCCAGCAGTTACTTTCAGGGTTCTGGGGCCAACGTCCTGACTTTC
TRBD1	-	TRBV6-1	TRBJ1-1	CASSIQYRDRGSAFF	TGTGCCAGCAGTATCCAATACCGGGACAGGGGGTCCGCTTTCTTT
-	-	TRBV5-4	TRBJ2-1	CASSSTVDEQFF	TGTGCCAGCAGTTCAACGGTGGATGAGCAGTTCTTC
-	-	TRBV25-1	TRBJ2-5	CASSEYLLAQETQYF	TGTGCCAGCAGTGAATACTTACTAGCCCAAGAGACCCAGTACTTC
-	-	TRBV11-2	TRBJ2-2	CASTPIAQNTGELFF	TGTGCCAGCACTCCCATAGCGCAGAACACCGGGGAGCTGTTTTTT
-	once	TRBV15	TRBJ1-1	CATSRDVRTEAFF	TGTGCCACCAGCAGAGACGTGAGGACTGAAGCTTTCTTT
-	-	TRBV6-1	TRBJ1-2	CASSEGTGPGYTF	TGTGCCAGCAGTGAAGGCACAGGGCCCGGCTACACCTTC
-	-	TRBV5-1	TRBJ1-3	CASSGDTNSGNTIYF	TGCGCCAGCAGCGGGGACACGAACTCTGGAAACACCATATATTTT
-	-	TRBV5-1	TRBJ2-3	CASSLTVTRVRDTQYF	TGCGCCAGCAGTCTAACCGTAACCAGGGTAAGAGATACGCAGTATTTT
-	-	TRBV7-2	TRBJ2-1	CASSLAQAGNGNEQFF	TGTGCCAGCAGCTTAGCGCAGGCAGGGAATGGAAATGAGCAGTTCTTC
TRBD1	-	TRBV29-1	TRBJ2-1	CSVEGGGAYNEQFF	TGCAGCGTTGAAGGAGGGGGCGCCTACAATGAGCAGTTCTTC
TRBD2	few	TRBV9	TRBJ2-7	CASSVGLAGYEQYF	TGTGCCAGCAGCGTAGGACTAGCGGGGTACGAGCAGTACTTC
-	once	TRBV7-3	TRBJ2-5	CASSLYLASPETQYF	TGTGCCAGCAGCTTATATCTAGCGTCCCCAGAGACCCAGTACTTC
-	-	TRBV19	TRBJ2-2	CASSPAGFTGELFF	TGTGCCAGTAGCCCCGCGGGTTTCACCGGGGAGCTGTTTTTT
TRBD1	-	TRBV7-8	TRBJ2-1	CASSLSSDRGLHEQFF	TGTGCCAGCAGCTTATCTTCGGACAGGGGACTTCATGAGCAGTTCTTC
TRBD1	-	TRBV25-1	TRBJ1-1	CASSEGVGQGIPEAFF	TGTGCCAGCAGTGAAGGAGTGGGACAGGGTATACCTGAAGCTTTCTTT
-	-	TRBV7-9	TRBJ1-4	CASSLVGPPNEKLFF	TGTGCCAGCAGCTTAGTTGGGCCCCCTAATGAAAAACTGTTTTTT
TRBD1	-	TRBV27	TRBJ2-1	CASSPLGGTGRINNEQFF	TGTGCCAGCAGTCCCTTGGGTGGGACAGGGCGAATCAACAATGAGCAGTTCTTC
TRBD1	-	TRBV6-5	TRBJ1-1	CASSFVDRAKNTEAFF	TGTGCCAGCAGTTTCGTGGACAGGGCAAAGAACACTGAAGCTTTCTTT
TRBD2	few	TRBV6-1	TRBJ2-5	CASSELAGGPETQYF	TGTGCCAGCAGTGAATTAGCGGGGGGGCCAGAGACCCAGTACTTC
-	-	TRBV10-3	TRBJ2-2	CAINRGPDTGELFF	TGTGCCATCAATCGCGGGCCGGACACCGGGGAGCTGTTTTTT
-	-	TRBV10-1	TRBJ2-2	CASSDKQTTGELFF	TGCGCCAGCAGTGATAAACAGACCACCGGGGAGCTGTTTTTT
TRBD1	-	TRBV10-2	TRBJ1-1	CASSDGPGGNTEAFF	TGCGCCAGCAGTGACGGCCCAGGGGGCAACACTGAAGCTTTCTTT
-	once	TRBV5-4	TRBJ1-3	CASSPESGNTIYF	TGTGCCAGCAGCCCGGAGTCTGGAAACACCATATATTTT
TRBD1	-	TRBV5-1	TRBJ1-1	CASSDTGTGSTEAFF	TGCGCCAGCAGCGATACCGGGACAGGAAGCACTGAAGCTTTCTTT
TRBD1	-	TRBV5-6	TRBJ2-3	CASSSDRGSTDTQYF	TGTGCCAGCAGTAGTGACAGGGGTAGCACAGATACGCAGTATTTT
-	-	TRBV7-2	TRBJ2-1	CASSATPGPLYNEQFF	TGTGCCAGCAGCGCCACACCAGGCCCCCTCTACAATGAGCAGTTCTTC
-	-	TRBV2	TRBJ2-2	CASSDSGVGELFF	TGTGCCAGCAGTGATTCAGGGGTCGGGGAGCTGTTTTTT
TRBD1	-	TRBV19	TRBJ2-1	CASSIGGRGINNEQFF	TGTGCCAGTAGTATAGGGGGCAGGGGGATCAACAATGAGCAGTTCTTC
TRBD2	-	TRBV7-6	TRBJ2-1	CASSFRGGATEQFF	TGTGCCAGCAGCTTTCGCGGGGGGGCCACAGAGCAGTTCTTC
TRBD1	-	TRBV15	TRBJ1-5	CATSRNRDRGLQPQHF	TGTGCCACCAGCAGGAACCGGGACAGGGGGCTTCAGCCCCAGCATTTT
TRBD1	-	TRBV18	TRBJ2-7	CASSPGQGSYEQYF	TGTGCCAGCTCACCGGGACAGGGGTCCTACGAGCAGTACTTC
-	-	TRBV29-1	TRBJ2-3	CSVKAGRYSTDTQYF	TGCAGCGTTAAGGCAGGGAGGTACTCCACAGATACGCAGTATTTT
TRBD1	-	TRBV29-1	TRBJ1-6	CSVQTRGQDGNSPLHF	TGCAGCGTTCAGACCAGAGGACAGGATGGTAATTCACCCCTCCACTTT
-	-	TRBV18	TRBJ1-4	CASSPSLNEKLFF	TGTGCCAGCTCACCATCCCTAAATGAAAAACTGTTTTTT
-	-	TRBV27	TRBJ1-4	CASSFPRSEKLFF	TGTGCCAGCAGTTTCCCCAGAAGTGAAAAACTGTTTTTT
-	-	TRBV5-6	TRBJ2-7	CASSLVSRAEQYF	TGTGCCAGCAGCTTGGTCTCCAGGGCCGAGCAGTACTTC
TRBD2	-	TRBV5-8	TRBJ2-3	CASSLASSGHTDTQYF	TGTGCCAGCAGCTTGGCGTCTAGCGGCCACACAGATACGCAGTATTTT
-	-	TRBV27	TRBJ1-1	CASTSYAQGGAEAFF	TGTGCCAGCACCTCTTACGCGCAGGGCGGAGCTGAAGCTTTCTTT
-	-	TRBV5-1	TRBJ2-2	CASSRAMNTGELFF	TGCGCCAGCAGCCGAGCCATGAACACCGGGGAGCTGTTTTTT
TRBD1	-	TRBV27	TRBJ1-2	CASSLLGTGYGGYTF	TGTGCCAGCAGTTTATTAGGGACAGGGTATGGTGGCTACACCTTC